This T cell receptor (beta chain) was obtained from a study of T cell responses to AZD1222 COVID-19 vaccine. Germline V gives CDR1 SGDLS, CDR2 YYNGEE. V dropped 2 bases and J dropped 3; count of bases not matched to a gene: 7. The CDR3 covers 15 residues. This table comes from immunoSEQ multiplex PCR, and its TCRdb copy is limited to in-frame clones, with some not included. The table includes about 120,000 clones, roughly 91% detected once. The table lists this clone with a count of one. The sample was peripheral blood, taken 28 days after the second AZD1222 dose. The chain has TRBV9 and TRBJ2-7; 8 bases agree with TRBD1. This receptor was taken from an adult who received the AZD1222 COVID-19 vaccine. CDR3 in amino acids: CASSVGIGQGYEQYF. The CDR3 DNA follows: TGTGCCAGCAGCGTTGGTATAGGACAGGGCTACGAGCAGTACTTC. Together with reference TRBV9 and TRBJ2-7, the CDR3 gives the full variable domain: DSGVTQTPKHLITATGQRVTLRCSPRSGDLSVYWYQQSLDQGLQFLIQYYNGEERAKGNILERFSAQQFPDLHSELNLSSLELGDSALYFCASSVGIGQGYEQYFGPGTRLTVT.